This T cell receptor (beta chain) came from a study of T cell responses to AZD1222 COVID-19 vaccine. Trimming stripped 3 bases from V and 5 bases from J, with 22 bases between. From germline, CDR1 is SEHNR and CDR2 FQNEAQ (reference sequence). This CDR3 has 17 residues. Profiling relied on immunoSEQ multiplex PCR, and the TCRdb table lists in-frame clones only, not all of them. Here the sample spans roughly 170,000 clones, 75% to 90% being singletons. Details on this clone: Antigen specificity is unknown.

General study findings and limits: No repertoire was sampled before or during the peak T cell response, only after it. Researchers report vaccine-associated CD4 TCRs spanning spike, with dominance at 160-218 and 743-854. Donor demographics were predominantly white British with a female majority; clonal diversity may be underestimated.

The source is an adult in good health. The chain has TRBV7-9 and TRBJ1-1; maybe TRBD1 (5 bases). The source was peripheral blood, collected on day 0 of AZD1222 vaccination. CDR3 protein: CASSFFQVGRRGTEAFF. The DNA of the CDR3 is TGTGCCAGCAGCTTTTTTCAGGTCGGGCGTCGGGGGACTGAAGCTTTCTTT.